This section outlines one TCR beta chain sequence together with its context. This sample is drawn from a study of cytomegalovirus exposure and HLA in healthy donors. Study in general: Ancestry clustering placed more than 65% of some 400 genotyped donors in the Caucasian-associated cluster.

PCR was performed using 60 Vbeta and 13 Jbeta primers. In the authors' workflow: A later analysis tallied 87 million or so unique TCR beta chains, some 12 million of them shared. Clones were read by immunoSEQ multiplex PCR, and TCRdb kept only the in-frame ones, dropping some. V and J calls and clone size are copied from that table; D and trimming were computed from the DNA. The repertoire consists of roughly 150,000 clones, with 70% to 90% occurring once and the leading ten covering more than 4%. The TCR originated in a woman aged 40-49 years in good health and CMV-seropositive. Material: PBMCs.

The CDR3 DNA is TGTGCCAGCATTAGCGCTAGCTACGAGCAGTACTTC. Its protein product is CASISASYEQYF. The chain links TRBV28 to TRBJ2-7; tentatively, D is TRBD2 (5 bases). CDR1 is MDHEN, CDR2 SYDVKM, per germline. CDR3 length equals 12 residues. Trimming shortened V by 7 bases and J by 3 bases, and 10 bases separated the two germline ends.